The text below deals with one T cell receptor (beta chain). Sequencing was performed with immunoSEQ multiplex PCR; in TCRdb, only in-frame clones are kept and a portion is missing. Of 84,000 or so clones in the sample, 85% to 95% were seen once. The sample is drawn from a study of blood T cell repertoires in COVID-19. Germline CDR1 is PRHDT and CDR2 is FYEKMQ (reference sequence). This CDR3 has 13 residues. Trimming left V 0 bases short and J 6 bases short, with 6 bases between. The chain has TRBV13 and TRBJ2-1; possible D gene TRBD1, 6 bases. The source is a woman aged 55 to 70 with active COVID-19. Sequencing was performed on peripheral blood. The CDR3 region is CASSLGRGNEQFF. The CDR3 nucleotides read TGTGCCAGCAGCTTAGGCAGGGGCAATGAGCAGTTCTTC. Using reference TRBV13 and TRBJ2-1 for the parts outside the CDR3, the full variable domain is AAGVIQSPRHLIKEKRETATLKCYPIPRHDTVYWYQQGPGQDPQFLISFYEKMQSDKGSIPDRFSAQQFSDYHSELNMSSLELGDSALYFCASSLGRGNEQFFGPGTRLTVL.